A selection of T cell receptor beta chains follows, all from one sample in a study of technical replicates of blood from a handful of donors. TCRdb's copy holds only in-frame clones and misses some; the assay was immunoSEQ multiplex PCR. The data hold tens of thousands of clones, with approximately 96% observed a single time. The sequencing input was T cells isolated from PBMCs. These receptors were taken from a human donor in good health. CDR3s include the opening cysteine and the closing phenylalanine or tryptophan. The order of the fields is D gene, J gene, V gene, CDR3 length, clone size, CDR3 protein, CDR3 DNA. D genes are given only for firm matches. Expanded clones get a size class; other rows say once, few or many, or leave the size out.

.	TRBJ1-2	TRBV6-5	16	.	CASSYSSGKVIYGYTF	TGTGCCAGCAGTTACTCTTCAGGGAAAGTCATCTATGGCTACACCTTC
TRBD1	TRBJ2-5	TRBV28	15	.	CASSLRRGLEETQYF	TGTGCCAGCAGTTTACGCAGGGGGCTGGAGGAGACCCAGTACTTC
TRBD1	TRBJ2-2	TRBV11-3	13	.	CASTPTGTGELFF	TGTGCCAGCACCCCGACAGGGACCGGGGAGCTGTTTTTT
TRBD1	TRBJ1-1	TRBV30	13	.	CAWSVRGLTEAFF	TGTGCCTGGAGTGTAAGGGGGCTCACTGAAGCTTTCTTT
TRBD1	TRBJ2-7	TRBV6-5	15	.	CASSVNRDRGYEQYF	TGTGCCAGCAGTGTTAACCGGGACAGGGGCTACGAGCAGTACTTC
.	TRBJ1-2	TRBV2	14	.	CASRGTQLSYGYTF	TGTGCCAGCAGGGGGACACAGTTGAGCTATGGCTACACCTTC
.	TRBJ1-1	TRBV7-2	13	.	CASSTTGSPKAFF	TGTGCCAGCAGCACCACCGGGTCTCCAAAAGCTTTCTTT
TRBD1	TRBJ2-2	TRBV11-3	14	.	CASSFGQGAGELFF	TGTGCCAGCAGCTTCGGACAGGGAGCCGGGGAGCTGTTTTTT
.	TRBJ1-3	TRBV1	14	.	CTSFLLETGNTIYF	TGCACCAGCTTCTTGCTAGAAACTGGAAACACCATATATTTT
TRBD2	TRBJ2-1	TRBV15	17	.	CATGGLAGVAAYNEQFF	TGTGCGACAGGAGGACTAGCGGGAGTAGCCGCCTACAATGAGCAGTTCTTC
TRBD1	TRBJ2-1	TRBV6-1	15	.	CASTSSPGQSNEQFF	TGTGCCAGCACCTCGAGCCCGGGACAGAGCAATGAGCAGTTCTTC
.	TRBJ1-2	TRBV9	12	.	CASKQANYGYTF	TGTGCCAGCAAACAAGCTAACTATGGCTACACCTTC
.	TRBJ2-6	TRBV27	13	.	CASTQPGANVLTF	TGTGCCAGCACACAACCTGGGGCCAACGTCCTGACTTTC
TRBD2	TRBJ2-1	TRBV10-2	16	.	CASSESTSETFNEQFF	TGCGCCAGCAGCGAATCGACTAGCGAAACCTTTAATGAGCAGTTCTTC
TRBD2	TRBJ2-3	TRBV4-2	18	.	CASSHPSSGRGRLDTQYF	TGTGCCAGCAGCCACCCGTCTAGCGGGAGGGGGCGATTGGATACGCAGTATTTT
TRBD2	TRBJ2-3	TRBV9	16	once	CASSEIAGAPPDTQYF	TGTGCCAGCAGCGAGATAGCGGGGGCCCCGCCAGATACGCAGTATTTT
TRBD2	TRBJ2-7	TRBV11-2	14	.	CASSLAGGPYEQYF	TGTGCCAGCAGCTTAGCGGGAGGGCCCTACGAGCAGTACTTC
TRBD1	TRBJ2-2	TRBV30	16	.	CAWGTGGPTNTGELFF	TGTGCCTGGGGGACAGGGGGCCCCACGAACACCGGGGAGCTGTTTTTT
.	TRBJ2-1	TRBV7-2	13	.	CASSLARGGEQFF	TGTGCCAGCAGCTTAGCAAGGGGCGGTGAGCAGTTCTTC
TRBD1	TRBJ2-6	TRBV4-3	20	once	CASSQDWEGQGGSGANVLTF	TGCGCCAGCAGCCAAGATTGGGAAGGACAGGGCGGCTCTGGGGCCAACGTCCTGACTTTC
TRBD1	TRBJ1-5	TRBV11-2	14	.	CASSLDRTNQPQHF	TGTGCCAGCAGCTTGGACAGGACCAATCAGCCCCAGCATTTT
TRBD1	TRBJ2-5	TRBV4-1	15	.	CASSQGRTGGKTQYF	TGCGCCAGCAGCCAAGGAAGAACAGGGGGAAAGACCCAGTACTTC
.	TRBJ2-3	TRBV5-1	14	.	CASRRQVSTDTQYF	TGCGCCAGCAGACGACAGGTTAGCACAGATACGCAGTATTTT
TRBD1	TRBJ1-1	TRBV29-1	15	.	CSAGQGAIVGTEAFF	TGCAGCGCGGGACAGGGGGCCATAGTGGGCACTGAAGCTTTCTTT
TRBD1	TRBJ1-1	TRBV5-1	13	.	CASRTGLGTEAFF	TGCGCCAGCAGGACAGGGTTGGGCACTGAAGCTTTCTTT
TRBD1	TRBJ1-4	TRBV4-3	14	.	CASSGGTGYEKLFF	TGCGCCAGCAGCGGAGGGACAGGCTATGAAAAACTGTTTTTT
.	TRBJ2-7	TRBV28	14	.	CASSPLRERYEQYF	TGTGCCAGCAGTCCATTACGGGAACGCTACGAGCAGTACTTC
TRBD2	TRBJ2-1	TRBV6-4	16	.	CASSVLAGGRYNEQFF	TGTGCCAGCAGTGTACTAGCGGGAGGGCGTTACAATGAGCAGTTCTTC
.	TRBJ1-3	TRBV11-2	16	.	CASSPQQETSGNTIYF	TGTGCCAGCAGCCCCCAACAGGAGACCTCTGGAAACACCATATATTTT
TRBD1	TRBJ2-3	TRBV27	14	.	CASSPGGLTDTQYF	TGTGCCAGCAGTCCAGGGGGATTAACGGATACGCAGTATTTT
.	TRBJ1-2	TRBV27	13	.	CASSLSAGYGYTF	TGTGCCAGCAGTTTATCGGCAGGGTATGGCTACACCTTC
TRBD2	TRBJ2-5	TRBV4-2	16	.	CASSRLAGVKEETQYF	TGTGCCAGCAGCCGCCTAGCGGGAGTGAAGGAGGAGACCCAGTACTTC
.	TRBJ1-1	TRBV9	14	.	CASSVGQAGTEAFF	TGTGCCAGCAGCGTGGGGCAGGCTGGCACTGAAGCTTTCTTT
TRBD1	TRBJ1-1	TRBV19	12	.	CASFDRVTEAFF	TGTGCCAGCTTTGACAGGGTCACTGAAGCTTTCTTT
TRBD2	TRBJ2-2	TRBV4-3	15	.	CASSLSGGPTGELFF	TGCGCCAGCAGCCTTTCGGGAGGCCCGACCGGGGAGCTGTTTTTT
.	TRBJ1-2	TRBV19	15	once	CASSTPPTANYGYTF	TGTGCCAGTAGTACCCCCCCAACAGCTAACTATGGCTACACCTTC
.	TRBJ1-2	TRBV28	15	once	CASSPNPVLVYGYTF	TGTGCCAGCAGCCCCAACCCTGTGTTAGTCTATGGCTACACCTTC
.	TRBJ1-2	TRBV27	13	.	CASSSTGSGSYTF	TGTGCCAGCAGTAGTACAGGTAGCGGTAGCTACACCTTC
TRBD1	TRBJ2-1	TRBV13	16	.	CASSLVGTGAIDEQFF	TGTGCCAGCAGCTTAGTCGGGACAGGGGCGATCGATGAGCAGTTCTTC
TRBD1	TRBJ1-5	TRBV10-2	17	once	CASSVSGTGVFNQPQHF	TGCGCCAGCAGTGTTTCCGGGACAGGGGTCTTCAATCAGCCCCAGCATTTT
.	TRBJ2-7	TRBV5-5	15	.	CASSLGAGSRREQYF	TGTGCCAGCAGCTTGGGGGCGGGATCGAGGCGCGAGCAGTACTTC
.	TRBJ2-7	TRBV6-5	15	.	CASSYTGTAPYEQYF	TGTGCCAGCAGTTACACAGGGACGGCCCCCTACGAGCAGTACTTC